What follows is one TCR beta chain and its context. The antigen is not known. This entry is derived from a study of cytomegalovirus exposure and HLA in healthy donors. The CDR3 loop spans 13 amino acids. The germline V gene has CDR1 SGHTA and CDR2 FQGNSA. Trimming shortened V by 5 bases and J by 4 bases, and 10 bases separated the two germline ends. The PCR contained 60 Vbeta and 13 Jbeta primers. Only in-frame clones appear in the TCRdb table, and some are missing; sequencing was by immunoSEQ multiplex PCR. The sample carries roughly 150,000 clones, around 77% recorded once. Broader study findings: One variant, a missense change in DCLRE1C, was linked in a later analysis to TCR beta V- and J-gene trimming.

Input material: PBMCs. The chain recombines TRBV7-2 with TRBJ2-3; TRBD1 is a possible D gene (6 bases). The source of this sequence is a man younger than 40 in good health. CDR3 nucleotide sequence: TGTGCCAGCAGCGCAGGGGTCGCAGATACGCAGTATTTT. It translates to CASSAGVADTQYF.